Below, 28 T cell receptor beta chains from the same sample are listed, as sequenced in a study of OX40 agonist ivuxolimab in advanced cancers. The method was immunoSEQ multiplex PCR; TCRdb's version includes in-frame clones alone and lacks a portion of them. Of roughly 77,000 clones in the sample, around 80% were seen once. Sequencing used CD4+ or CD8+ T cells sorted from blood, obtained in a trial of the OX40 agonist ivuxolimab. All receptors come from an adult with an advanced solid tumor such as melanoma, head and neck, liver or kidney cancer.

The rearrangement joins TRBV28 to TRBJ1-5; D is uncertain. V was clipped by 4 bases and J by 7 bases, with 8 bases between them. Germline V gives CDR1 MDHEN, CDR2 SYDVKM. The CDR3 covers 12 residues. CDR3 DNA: TGTGCCAGCAGTTCTCTCAGCCAGCCCCAGCATTTT. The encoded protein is CASSSLSQPQHF.

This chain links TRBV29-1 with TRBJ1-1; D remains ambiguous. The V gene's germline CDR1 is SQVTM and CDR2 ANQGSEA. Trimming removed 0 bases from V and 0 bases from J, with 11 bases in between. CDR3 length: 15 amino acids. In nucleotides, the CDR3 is TGCAGCGTTGAAGATCTAAACACCTTGAACACTGAAGCTTTCTTT. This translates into CSVEDLNTLNTEAFF.

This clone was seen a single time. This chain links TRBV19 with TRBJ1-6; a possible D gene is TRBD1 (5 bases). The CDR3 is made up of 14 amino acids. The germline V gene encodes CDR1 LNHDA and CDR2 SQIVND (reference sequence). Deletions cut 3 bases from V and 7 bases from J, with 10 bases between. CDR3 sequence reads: CASSMGQGNSPLHF. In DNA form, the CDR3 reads TGTGCCAGTAGTATGGGGCAGGGAAATTCACCCCTCCACTTT. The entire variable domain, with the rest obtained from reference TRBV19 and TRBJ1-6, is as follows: DGGITQSPKYLFRKEGQNVTLSCEQNLNHDAMYWYRQDPGQGLRLIYYSQIVNDFQKGDIAEGYSVSREKKESFPLTVTSAQKNPTAFYLCASSMGQGNSPLHFGNGTRLTVT.

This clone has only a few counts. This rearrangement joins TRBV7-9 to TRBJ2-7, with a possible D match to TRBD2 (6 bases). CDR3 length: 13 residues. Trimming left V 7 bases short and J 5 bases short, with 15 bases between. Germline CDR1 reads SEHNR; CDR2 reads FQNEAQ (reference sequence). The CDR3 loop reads CASTLGGVHEQYF. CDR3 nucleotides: TGTGCCAGCACCTTGGGGGGTGTTCACGAGCAGTACTTC.

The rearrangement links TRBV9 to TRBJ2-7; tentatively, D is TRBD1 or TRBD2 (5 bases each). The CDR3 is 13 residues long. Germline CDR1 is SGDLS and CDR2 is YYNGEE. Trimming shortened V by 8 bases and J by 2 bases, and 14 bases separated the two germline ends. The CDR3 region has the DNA TGTGCCAGAACCTCGGGACGTACCTACGAGCAGTACTTC. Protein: CARTSGRTYEQYF.

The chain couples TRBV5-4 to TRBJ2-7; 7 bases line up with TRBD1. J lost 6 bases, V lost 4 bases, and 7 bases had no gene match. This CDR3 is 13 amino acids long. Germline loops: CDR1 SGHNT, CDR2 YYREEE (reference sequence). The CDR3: CASSPDRIGEQYF. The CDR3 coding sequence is TGTGCCAGCAGCCCGGACAGGATCGGCGAGCAGTACTTC. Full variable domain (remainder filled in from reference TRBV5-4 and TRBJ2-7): ETGVTQSPTHLIKTRGQQVTLRCSSQSGHNTVSWYQQALGQGPQFIFQYYREEENGRGNFPPRFSGLQFPNYSSELNVNALELDDSALYLCASSPDRIGEQYFGPGTRLTVT.

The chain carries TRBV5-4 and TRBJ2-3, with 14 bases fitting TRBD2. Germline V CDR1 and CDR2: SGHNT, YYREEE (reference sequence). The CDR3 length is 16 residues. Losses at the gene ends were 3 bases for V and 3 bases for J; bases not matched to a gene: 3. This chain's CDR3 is CASSSGTSGRTDTQYF. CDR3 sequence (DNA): TGTGCCAGCAGCTCAGGGACTAGCGGGAGAACAGATACGCAGTATTTT.

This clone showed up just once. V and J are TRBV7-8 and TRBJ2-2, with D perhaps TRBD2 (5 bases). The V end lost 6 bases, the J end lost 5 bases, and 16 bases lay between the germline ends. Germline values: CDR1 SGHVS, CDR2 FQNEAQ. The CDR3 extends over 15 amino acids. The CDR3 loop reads CASRKPGRGTGELFF. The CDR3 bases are TGTGCCAGCAGGAAACCGGGCCGCGGGACCGGGGAGCTGTTTTTT.

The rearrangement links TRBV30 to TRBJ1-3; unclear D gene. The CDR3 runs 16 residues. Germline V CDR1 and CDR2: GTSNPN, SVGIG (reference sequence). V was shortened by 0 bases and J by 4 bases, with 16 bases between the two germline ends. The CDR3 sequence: CAWSVPGLLKGNTIYF. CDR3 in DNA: TGTGCCTGGAGTGTCCCAGGACTCCTAAAAGGAAACACCATATATTTT.

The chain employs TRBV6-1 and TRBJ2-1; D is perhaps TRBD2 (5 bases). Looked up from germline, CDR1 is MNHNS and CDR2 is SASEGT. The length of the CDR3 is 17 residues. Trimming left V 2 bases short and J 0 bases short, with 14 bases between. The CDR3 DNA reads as TGTGCCAGCAGTGAACAGAGAGGGTCCAACTCCTACAATGAGCAGTTCTTC. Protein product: CASSEQRGSNSYNEQFF.

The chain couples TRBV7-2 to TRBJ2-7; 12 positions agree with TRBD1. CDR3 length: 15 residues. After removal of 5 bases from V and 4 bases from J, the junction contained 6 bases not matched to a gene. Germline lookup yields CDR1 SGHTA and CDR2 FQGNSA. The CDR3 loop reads CASSIPGQGAYEQYF. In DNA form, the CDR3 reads TGTGCCAGCAGCATCCCGGGACAGGGGGCTTACGAGCAGTACTTC.

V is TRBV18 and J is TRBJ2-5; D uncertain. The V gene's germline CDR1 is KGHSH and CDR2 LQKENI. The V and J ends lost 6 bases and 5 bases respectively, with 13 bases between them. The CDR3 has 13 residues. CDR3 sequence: CASSPGDVETQYF. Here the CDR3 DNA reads TGTGCCAGCTCCCCGGGTGACGTGGAGACCCAGTACTTC.

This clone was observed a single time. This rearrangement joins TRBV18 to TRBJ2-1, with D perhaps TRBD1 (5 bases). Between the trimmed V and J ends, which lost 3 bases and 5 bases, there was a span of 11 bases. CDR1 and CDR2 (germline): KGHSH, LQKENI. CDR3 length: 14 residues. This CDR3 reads CASSPVGRDNEQFF. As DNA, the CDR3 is TGTGCCAGCTCACCGGTCGGCAGGGACAATGAGCAGTTCTTC.

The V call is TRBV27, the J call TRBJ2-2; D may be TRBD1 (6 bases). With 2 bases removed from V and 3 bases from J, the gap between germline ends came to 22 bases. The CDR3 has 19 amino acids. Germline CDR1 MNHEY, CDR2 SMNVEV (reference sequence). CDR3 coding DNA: TGTGCCAGCAGTTTACGAGGCCTTCCAGGGGCAAGGGACACCGGGGAGCTGTTTTTT. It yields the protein CASSLRGLPGARDTGELFF.

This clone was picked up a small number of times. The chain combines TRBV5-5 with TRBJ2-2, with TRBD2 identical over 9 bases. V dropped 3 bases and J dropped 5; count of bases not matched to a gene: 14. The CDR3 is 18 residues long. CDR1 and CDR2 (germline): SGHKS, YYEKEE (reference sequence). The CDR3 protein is CASSWRLIAGAETGELFF. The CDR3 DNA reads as TGTGCCAGCAGCTGGAGGTTAATAGCGGGAGCGGAGACCGGGGAGCTGTTTTTT.

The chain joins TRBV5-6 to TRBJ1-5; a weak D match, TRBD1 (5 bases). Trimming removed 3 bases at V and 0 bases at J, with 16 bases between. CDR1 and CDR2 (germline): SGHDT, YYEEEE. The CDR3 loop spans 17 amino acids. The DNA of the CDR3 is TGTGCCAGCAGCTACCGATCAGGGCGTCTTAGCAATCAGCCCCAGCATTTT. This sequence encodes CASSYRSGRLSNQPQHF.

The DNA for the CDR3 is TGTGCCAGCAGTTTATTGGACAGGGGGCTAGGTGCTGAAGCTTTCTTT. Translation: CASSLLDRGLGAEAFF. The genes are TRBV27 and TRBJ1-1; 11 bases line up with TRBD1. The CDR3 is made up of 16 amino acids. With V trimmed by 1 base and J by 6 bases, 7 bases remained unmatched. CDR1 is MNHEY, CDR2 SMNVEV, per germline (reference sequence).

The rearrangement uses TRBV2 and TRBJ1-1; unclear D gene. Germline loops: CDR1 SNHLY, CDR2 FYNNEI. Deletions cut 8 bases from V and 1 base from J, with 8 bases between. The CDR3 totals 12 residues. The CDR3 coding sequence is TGTGCCAGCGAACTGGAGAACACTGAAGCTTTCTTT. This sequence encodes CASELENTEAFF.

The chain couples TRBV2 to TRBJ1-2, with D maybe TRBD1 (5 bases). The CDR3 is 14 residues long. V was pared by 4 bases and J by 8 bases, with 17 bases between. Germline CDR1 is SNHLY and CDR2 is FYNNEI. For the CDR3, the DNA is TGTGCCAGCAGTGTCCAGGGAATTTCGAACGGCTACACCTTC. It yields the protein CASSVQGISNGYTF.

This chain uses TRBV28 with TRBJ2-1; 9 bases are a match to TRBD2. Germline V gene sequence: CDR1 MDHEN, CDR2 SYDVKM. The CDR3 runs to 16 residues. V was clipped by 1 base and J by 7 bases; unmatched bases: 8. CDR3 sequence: CASSLLGLAETNEQFF. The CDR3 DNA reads TGTGCCAGCAGTTTATTGGGACTAGCAGAAACAAATGAGCAGTTCTTC.

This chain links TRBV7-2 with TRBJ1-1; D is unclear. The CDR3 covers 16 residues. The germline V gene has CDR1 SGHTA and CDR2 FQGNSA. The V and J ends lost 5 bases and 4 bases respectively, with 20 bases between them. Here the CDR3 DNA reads TGTGCCAGCAGCCCCTCGGCCTGGGTGGAATTCACTGAAGCTTTCTTT. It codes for CASSPSAWVEFTEAFF. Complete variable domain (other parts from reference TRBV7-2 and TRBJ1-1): GAGVSQSPSNKVTEKGKDVELRCDPISGHTALYWYRQSLGQGLEFLIYFQGNSAPDKSGLPSDRFSAERTGGSVSTLTIQRTQQEDSAVYLCASSPSAWVEFTEAFFGQGTRLTVV.

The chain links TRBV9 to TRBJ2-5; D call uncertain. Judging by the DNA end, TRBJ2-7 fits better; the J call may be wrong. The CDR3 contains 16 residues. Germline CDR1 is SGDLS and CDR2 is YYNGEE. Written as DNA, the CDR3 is TGTGCCAGCAGCGTATCAGCGCAAATCTCCTCCTACGAGCAGTACTTC. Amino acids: CASSVSAQISSYEQYF.

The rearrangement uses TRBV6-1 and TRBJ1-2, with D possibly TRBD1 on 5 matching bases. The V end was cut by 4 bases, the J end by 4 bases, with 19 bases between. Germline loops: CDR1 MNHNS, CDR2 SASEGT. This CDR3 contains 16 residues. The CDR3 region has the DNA TGTGCCAGCAGTGGAGCCGGGGCCCGGTCGGGCTATGGCTACACCTTC. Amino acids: CASSGAGARSGYGYTF.

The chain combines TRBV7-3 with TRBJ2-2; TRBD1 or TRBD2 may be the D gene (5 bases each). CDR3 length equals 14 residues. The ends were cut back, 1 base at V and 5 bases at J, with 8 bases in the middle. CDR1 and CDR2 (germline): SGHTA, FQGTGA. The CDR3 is CASSLNGGTGELFF. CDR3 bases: TGTGCCAGCAGCTTAAATGGGGGAACCGGGGAGCTGTTTTTT.

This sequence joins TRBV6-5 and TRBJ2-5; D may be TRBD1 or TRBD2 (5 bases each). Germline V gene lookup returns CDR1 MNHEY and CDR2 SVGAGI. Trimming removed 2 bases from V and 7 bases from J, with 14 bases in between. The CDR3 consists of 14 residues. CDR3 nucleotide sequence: TGTGCCAGCAGTTACGGGGACCGTCTCGGGACCCAGTACTTC. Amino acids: CASSYGDRLGTQYF.

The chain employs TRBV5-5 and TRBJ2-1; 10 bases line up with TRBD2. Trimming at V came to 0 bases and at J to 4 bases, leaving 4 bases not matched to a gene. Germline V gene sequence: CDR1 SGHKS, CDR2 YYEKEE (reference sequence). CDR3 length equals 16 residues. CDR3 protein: CASSLELAGVYNEQFF. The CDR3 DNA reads TGTGCCAGCAGCTTGGAGCTAGCGGGAGTGTACAATGAGCAGTTCTTC. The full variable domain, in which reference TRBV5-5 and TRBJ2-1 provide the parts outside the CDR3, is DAGVTQSPTHLIKTRGQQVTLRCSPISGHKSVSWYQQVLGQGPQFIFQYYEKEERGRGNFPDRFSARQFPNYSSELNVNALLLGDSALYLCASSLELAGVYNEQFFGPGTRLTVL.

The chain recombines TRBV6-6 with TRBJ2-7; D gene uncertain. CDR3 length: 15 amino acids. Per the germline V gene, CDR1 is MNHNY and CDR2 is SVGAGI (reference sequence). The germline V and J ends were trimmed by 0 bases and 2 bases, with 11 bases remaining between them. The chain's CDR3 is CASSYSKENTYEQYF. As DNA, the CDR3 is TGTGCCAGCAGTTACTCGAAGGAGAATACCTACGAGCAGTACTTC.

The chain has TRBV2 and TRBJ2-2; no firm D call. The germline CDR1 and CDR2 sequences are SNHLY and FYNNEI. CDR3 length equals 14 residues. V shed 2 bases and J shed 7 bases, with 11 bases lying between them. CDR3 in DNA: TGTGCCAGCAGTGAAAAAGGTTTCATCGGGGAGCTGTTTTTT. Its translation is CASSEKGFIGELFF.